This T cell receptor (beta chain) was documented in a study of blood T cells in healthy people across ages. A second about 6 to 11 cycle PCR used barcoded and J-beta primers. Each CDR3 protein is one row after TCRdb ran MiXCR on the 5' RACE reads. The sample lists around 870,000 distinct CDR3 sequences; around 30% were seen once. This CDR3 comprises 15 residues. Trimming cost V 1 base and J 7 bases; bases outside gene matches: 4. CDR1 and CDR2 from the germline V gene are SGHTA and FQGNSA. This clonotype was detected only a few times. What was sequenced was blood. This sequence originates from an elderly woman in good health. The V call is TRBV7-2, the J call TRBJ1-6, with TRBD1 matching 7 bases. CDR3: CASSLVQQGNSPLHF. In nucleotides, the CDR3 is TGTGCCAGCAGCTTAGTTCAACAGGGGAATTCACCCCTCCACTTT.